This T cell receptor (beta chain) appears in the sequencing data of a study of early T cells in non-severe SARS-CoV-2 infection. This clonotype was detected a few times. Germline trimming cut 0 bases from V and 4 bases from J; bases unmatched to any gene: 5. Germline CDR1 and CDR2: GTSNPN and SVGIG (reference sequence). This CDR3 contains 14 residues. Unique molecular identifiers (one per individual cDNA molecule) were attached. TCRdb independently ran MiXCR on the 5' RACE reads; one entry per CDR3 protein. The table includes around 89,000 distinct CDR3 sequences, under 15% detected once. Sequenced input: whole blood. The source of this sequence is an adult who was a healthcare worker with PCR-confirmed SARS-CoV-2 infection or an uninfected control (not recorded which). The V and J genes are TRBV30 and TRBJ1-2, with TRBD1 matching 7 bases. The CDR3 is CAWSVHGTVYGYTF. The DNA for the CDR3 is TGTGCCTGGAGTGTACACGGGACAGTCTATGGCTACACCTTC.